Presented here are 2 T cell receptor beta chains from one specimen sequenced in a study of blood T cell repertoires in COVID-19. Sequencing was performed with immunoSEQ multiplex PCR; in TCRdb, only in-frame clones are kept and a portion is missing. The profile shows fewer than 300,000 clones, roughly nine tenths of them singletons. The material sequenced was peripheral blood. Receptor source: a man aged 40-49 years who had recovered from COVID-19.

The gene calls are TRBV6-6 and TRBJ2-1; 7 bases fit TRBD2. This CDR3 has 15 residues. The germline V gene encodes CDR1 MNHNY and CDR2 SVGAGI (reference sequence). Germline trimming cut 2 bases from V and 6 bases from J; bases unmatched to any gene: 7. In nucleotides, the CDR3 is TGTGCCAGCAGTTACCAGCGGGGCCGCTTCAATGAGCAGTTCTTC. It is translated as CASSYQRGRFNEQFF.

J is TRBJ1-6 and V is TRBV6-2 or TRBV6-3; 7 bases align to TRBD1. Germline V gene lookup returns CDR1 MNHEY and CDR2 SVGEGT. Trimming at V came to 0 bases and at J to 7 bases, leaving 3 bases not matched to a gene. There are 15 residues in the CDR3. The CDR3 sequence is CASSYSGQDNSPLHF. In DNA form, the CDR3 reads TGTGCCAGCAGTTACTCAGGACAGGACAATTCACCCCTCCACTTT.